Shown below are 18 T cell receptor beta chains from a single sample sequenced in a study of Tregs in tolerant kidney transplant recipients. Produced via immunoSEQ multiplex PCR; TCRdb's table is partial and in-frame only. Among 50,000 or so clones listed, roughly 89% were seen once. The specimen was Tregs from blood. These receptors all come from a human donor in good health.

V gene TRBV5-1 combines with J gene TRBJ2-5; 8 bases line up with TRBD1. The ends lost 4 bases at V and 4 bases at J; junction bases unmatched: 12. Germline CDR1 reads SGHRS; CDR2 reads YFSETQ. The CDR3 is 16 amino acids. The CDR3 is CASSASRGTGGETQYF. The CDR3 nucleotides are TGCGCCAGCAGCGCGAGCCGCGGGACAGGCGGAGAGACCCAGTACTTC. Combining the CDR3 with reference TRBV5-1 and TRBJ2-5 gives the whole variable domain KAGVTQTPRYLIKTRGQQVTLSCSPISGHRSVSWYQQTPGQGLQFLFEYFSETQRNKGNFPGRFSGRQFSNSRSEMNVSTLELGDSALYLCASSASRGTGGETQYFGPGTRLLVL.

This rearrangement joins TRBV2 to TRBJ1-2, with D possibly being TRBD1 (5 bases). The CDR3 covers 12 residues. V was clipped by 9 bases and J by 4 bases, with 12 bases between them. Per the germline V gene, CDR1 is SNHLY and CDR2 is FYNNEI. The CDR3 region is CARSTGGYGYTF. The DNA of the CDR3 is TGTGCCAGGAGTACGGGGGGCTATGGCTACACCTTC. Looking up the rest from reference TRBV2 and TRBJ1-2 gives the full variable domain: EPEVTQTPSHQVTQMGQEVILRCVPISNHLYFYWYRQILGQKVEFLVSFYNNEISEKSEIFDDQFSVERPDGSNFTLKIRSTKLEDSAMYFCARSTGGYGYTFGSGTRLTVV.

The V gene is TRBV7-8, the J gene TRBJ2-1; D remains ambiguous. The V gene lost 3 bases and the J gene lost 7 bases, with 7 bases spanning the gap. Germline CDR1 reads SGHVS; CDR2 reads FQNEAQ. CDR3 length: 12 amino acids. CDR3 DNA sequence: TGTGCCAGCAGCTTTAGGCGGAATGAGCAGTTCTTC. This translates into CASSFRRNEQFF. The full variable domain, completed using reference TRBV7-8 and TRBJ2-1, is GAGVSQSPRYKVAKRGQDVALRCDPISGHVSLFWYQQALGQGPEFLTYFQNEAQLDKSGLPSDRFFAERPEGSVSTLKIQRTQQEDSAVYLCASSFRRNEQFFGPGTRLTVL.

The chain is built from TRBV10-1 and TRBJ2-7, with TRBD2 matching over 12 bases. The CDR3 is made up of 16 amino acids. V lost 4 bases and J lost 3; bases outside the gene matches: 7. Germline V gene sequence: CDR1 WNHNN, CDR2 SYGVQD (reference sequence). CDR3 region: CASSGLGTSGFYEQYF. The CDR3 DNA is TGCGCCAGCAGTGGACTCGGGACTAGCGGGTTCTACGAGCAGTACTTC.

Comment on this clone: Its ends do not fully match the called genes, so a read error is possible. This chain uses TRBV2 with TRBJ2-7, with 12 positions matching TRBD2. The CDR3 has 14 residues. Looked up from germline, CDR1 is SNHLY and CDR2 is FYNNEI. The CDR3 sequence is CATSKGLAGYEQYF. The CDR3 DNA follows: TGTGCCACCAGTAAGGGACTAGCGGGTTACGAGCAGTACTTC.

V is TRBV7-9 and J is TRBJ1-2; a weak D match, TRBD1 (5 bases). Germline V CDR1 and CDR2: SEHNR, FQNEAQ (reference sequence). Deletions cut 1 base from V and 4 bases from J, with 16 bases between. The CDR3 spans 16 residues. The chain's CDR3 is CASSLVFGTGGYGYTF. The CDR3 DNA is TGTGCCAGCAGCTTAGTCTTTGGAACCGGGGGCTATGGCTACACCTTC.

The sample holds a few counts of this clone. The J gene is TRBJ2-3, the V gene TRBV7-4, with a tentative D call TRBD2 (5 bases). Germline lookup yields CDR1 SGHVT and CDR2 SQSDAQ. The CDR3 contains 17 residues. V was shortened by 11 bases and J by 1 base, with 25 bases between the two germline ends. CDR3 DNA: TGTGCCGAACGCCGAGAGTCGGGGTGGGATCGCACAGATACGCAGTATTTT. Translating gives CAERRESGWDRTDTQYF.

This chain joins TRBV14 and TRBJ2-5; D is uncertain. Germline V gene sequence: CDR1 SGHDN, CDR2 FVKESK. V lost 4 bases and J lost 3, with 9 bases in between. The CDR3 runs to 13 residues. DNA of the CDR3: TGTGCCAGCAGCCGATCTCTCAAAGAGACCCAGTACTTC. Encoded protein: CASSRSLKETQYF. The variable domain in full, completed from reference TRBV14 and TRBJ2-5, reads EAGVTQFPSHSVIEKGQTVTLRCDPISGHDNLYWYRRVMGKEIKFLLHFVKESKQDESGMPNNRFLAERTGGTYSTLKVQPAELEDSGVYFCASSRSLKETQYFGPGTRLLVL.

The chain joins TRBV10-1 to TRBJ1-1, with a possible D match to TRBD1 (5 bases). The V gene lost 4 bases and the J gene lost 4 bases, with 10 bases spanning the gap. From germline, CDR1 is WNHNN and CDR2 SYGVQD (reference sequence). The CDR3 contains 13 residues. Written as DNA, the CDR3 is TGCGCCAGCAGTGCGGGGACGGGCACTGAAGCTTTCTTT. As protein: CASSAGTGTEAFF.

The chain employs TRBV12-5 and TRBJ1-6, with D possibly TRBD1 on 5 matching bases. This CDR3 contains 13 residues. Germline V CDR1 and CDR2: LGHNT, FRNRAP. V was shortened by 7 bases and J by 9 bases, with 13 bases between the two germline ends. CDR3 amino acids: CASEMERGSPLHF. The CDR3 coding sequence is TGTGCTAGTGAAATGGAAAGGGGTTCACCCCTCCACTTT.

In DNA form, the CDR3 reads TGTGCCAGCAATTCCCTGGAGACCCAGTACTTC. It encodes CASNSLETQYF. The rearrangement uses TRBV7-3 and TRBJ2-5; D unresolved. Germline V lookup: CDR1 SGHTA, CDR2 FQGTGA. V lost 7 bases and J 5 bases, leaving 8 bases between the germline ends. The length of the CDR3 is 11 residues. The variable domain in full, completed from reference TRBV7-3 and TRBJ2-5, reads GAGVSQTPSNKVTEKGKYVELRCDPISGHTALYWYRQSLGQGPEFLIYFQGTGAADDSGLPNDRFFAVRPEGSVSTLKIQRTERGDSAVYLCASNSLETQYFGPGTRLLVL.

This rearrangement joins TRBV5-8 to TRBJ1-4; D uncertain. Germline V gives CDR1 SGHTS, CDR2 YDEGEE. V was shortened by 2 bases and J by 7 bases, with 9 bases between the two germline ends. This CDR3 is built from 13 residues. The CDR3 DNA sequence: TGTGCCAGCAGCTTAAGGGAGGGTGAAAAACTGTTTTTT. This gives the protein CASSLREGEKLFF.

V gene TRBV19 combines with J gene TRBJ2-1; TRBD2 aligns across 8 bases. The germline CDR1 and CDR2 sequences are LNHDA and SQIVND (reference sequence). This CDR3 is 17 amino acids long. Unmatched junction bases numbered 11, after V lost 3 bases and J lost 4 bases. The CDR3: CASSIRRGGRRYNEQFF. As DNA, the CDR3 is TGTGCCAGTAGTATCCGCCGGGGGGGGCGGCGGTACAATGAGCAGTTCTTC.

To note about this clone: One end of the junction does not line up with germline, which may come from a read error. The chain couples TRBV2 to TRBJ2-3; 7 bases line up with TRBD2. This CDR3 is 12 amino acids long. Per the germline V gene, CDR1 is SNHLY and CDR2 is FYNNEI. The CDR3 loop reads CASSGETSVSRF. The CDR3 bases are TGTGCCAGCAGTGGTGAAACTAGCGTCTCACGGTTT.

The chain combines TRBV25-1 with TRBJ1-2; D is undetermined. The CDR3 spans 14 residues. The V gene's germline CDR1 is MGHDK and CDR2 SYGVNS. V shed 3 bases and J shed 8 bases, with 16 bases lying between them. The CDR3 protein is CASSDPARPLGYTF. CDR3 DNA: TGTGCCAGCAGTGATCCTGCACGACCCCTAGGCTACACCTTC.

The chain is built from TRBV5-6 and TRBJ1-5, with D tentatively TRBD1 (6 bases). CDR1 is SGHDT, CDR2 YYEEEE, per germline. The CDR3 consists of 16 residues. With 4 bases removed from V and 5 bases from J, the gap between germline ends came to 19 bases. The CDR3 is CASSPLGGAGDQPQHF. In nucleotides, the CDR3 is TGTGCCAGCAGCCCGTTGGGGGGGGCTGGGGATCAGCCCCAGCATTTT.

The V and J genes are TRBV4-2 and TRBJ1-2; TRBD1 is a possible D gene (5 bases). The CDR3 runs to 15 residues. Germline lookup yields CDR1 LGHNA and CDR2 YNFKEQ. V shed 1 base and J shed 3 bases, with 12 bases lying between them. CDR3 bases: TGTGCCAGCAGCCAAGGGGATAAGGGGTACTATGGCTACACCTTC. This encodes CASSQGDKGYYGYTF.

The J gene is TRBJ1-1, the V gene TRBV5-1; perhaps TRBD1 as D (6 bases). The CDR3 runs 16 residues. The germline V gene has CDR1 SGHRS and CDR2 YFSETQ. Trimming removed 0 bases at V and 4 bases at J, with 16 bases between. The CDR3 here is CASSLGTVGVGTEAFF. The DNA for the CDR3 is TGCGCCAGCAGCTTGGGGACAGTAGGGGTAGGCACTGAAGCTTTCTTT.